A single sample is the source of the 12 T cell receptor beta chains below, sequenced in a study of T cells in localized non-small cell lung cancer (dated by TCRdb to between 2020 and 2021). The library was made by the immunoSEQ multiplex PCR assay. TCRdb provides this immuneACCESS table in a form limited to in-frame rearrangements. Some clones are lacking; in checked studies, under half of them reflect an unresolved V gene, and why the rest are absent is not known. Counted in this sample were tens of thousands of clones; roughly 90% of them appeared once. The ten largest clones represent 22% of the sample. This specimen consisted of peripheral blood, obtained before any cancer treatment. The receptors were sampled from a man aged 35 to 70 with stage I squamous cell lung carcinoma.

The V and J genes are TRBV18 and TRBJ1-2; the D is unclear. The CDR3 spans 14 residues. The germline V gene encodes CDR1 KGHSH and CDR2 LQKENI. V was cut by 2 bases and J by 8 bases, with 15 bases left in between. Here the CDR3 reads CASSPSTVLVGYTF. The CDR3 DNA is TGTGCCAGCTCACCATCCACAGTTCTGGTCGGCTACACCTTC.

The J gene is TRBJ2-7, the V gene TRBV19; 14 bases line up with TRBD2. The germline gives CDR1 LNHDA, CDR2 SQIVND (reference sequence). V lost 4 bases and J lost 5; bases outside the gene matches: 10. The CDR3 extends over 17 amino acids. CDR3 residues: CASSKRLAGGPMDEQYF. The CDR3 bases are TGTGCCAGTAGTAAACGACTAGCGGGAGGGCCAATGGACGAGCAGTACTTC. Drawing the rest from reference TRBV19 and TRBJ2-7, the complete variable domain is DGGITQSPKYLFRKEGQNVTLSCEQNLNHDAMYWYRQDPGQGLRLIYYSQIVNDFQKGDIAEGYSVSREKKESFPLTVTSAQKNPTAFYLCASSKRLAGGPMDEQYFGPGTRLTVT.

This clone was found a few times. This chain links TRBV19 with TRBJ1-5; 7 bases align to TRBD1. This CDR3 region has 13 residues. Losses at the gene ends were 6 bases for V and 8 bases for J; bases not matched to a gene: 7. Germline-derived CDR1 and CDR2 are LNHDA and SQIVND (reference sequence). The CDR3 loop is CASSPDRDEPQHF. CDR3 bases: TGTGCCAGTAGCCCAGACAGGGACGAGCCCCAGCATTTT.

This chain links TRBV28 with TRBJ2-7, with TRBD2 as a possible D gene (5 bases). V was shortened by 6 bases and J by 0 bases, with 9 bases between the two germline ends. This CDR3 spans 13 amino acids. Germline CDR1 reads MDHEN; CDR2 reads SYDVKM. For the CDR3, the DNA is TGTGCCAGCAGCGAGGGTACCTCCTACGAGCAGTACTTC. This translates into CASSEGTSYEQYF.

This chain uses TRBV7-9 with TRBJ2-1; the match to TRBD2 covers 7 bases. V lost 1 base and J lost 5; bases outside the gene matches: 2. This CDR3 is built from 14 residues. The germline gives CDR1 SEHNR, CDR2 FQNEAQ (reference sequence). CDR3 DNA: TGTGCCAGCAGCTTAGTTGGACTAGACAATGAGCAGTTCTTC. Translating it yields CASSLVGLDNEQFF.

This clone was observed a single time. The genes are TRBV19 and TRBJ2-7; 10 bases map to TRBD1. CDR3 length: 14 residues. Germline trimming cut 4 bases from V and 0 bases from J; bases unmatched to any gene: 0. Germline V gives CDR1 LNHDA, CDR2 SQIVND (reference sequence). The CDR3 DNA follows: TGTGCCAGTAGTAGGACAGGGGGCTCCTACGAGCAGTACTTC. Amino acids: CASSRTGGSYEQYF. Based on the CDR3 plus reference TRBV19 and TRBJ2-7, the full variable domain is DGGITQSPKYLFRKEGQNVTLSCEQNLNHDAMYWYRQDPGQGLRLIYYSQIVNDFQKGDIAEGYSVSREKKESFPLTVTSAQKNPTAFYLCASSRTGGSYEQYFGPGTRLTVT.

This chain connects TRBV13 to TRBJ2-3; 9 bases map to TRBD2. V dropped 0 bases and J dropped 6; count of bases not matched to a gene: 7. CDR3 length equals 16 residues. From germline, CDR1 is PRHDT and CDR2 FYEKMQ (reference sequence). CDR3 DNA sequence: TGTGCCAGCAGCTTAGGTGGGAGCGGGAGGCTCGATACGCAGTATTTT. Translating it yields CASSLGGSGRLDTQYF. Full variable domain (missing parts from reference TRBV13 and TRBJ2-3): AAGVIQSPRHLIKEKRETATLKCYPIPRHDTVYWYQQGPGQDPQFLISFYEKMQSDKGSIPDRFSAQQFSDYHSELNMSSLELGDSALYFCASSLGGSGRLDTQYFGPGTRLTVL.

This clone was picked up a small number of times. This rearrangement joins TRBV28 to TRBJ1-5; possibly TRBD1 for D (6 bases). Trimming stripped 6 bases from V and 0 bases from J, with 15 bases between. This CDR3 region has 16 residues. Germline V gene data show CDR1 as MDHEN and CDR2 as SYDVKM. CDR3 in amino acids: CASSHQGMGSNQPQHF. The DNA of the CDR3 is TGTGCCAGCAGCCATCAGGGGATGGGTAGCAATCAGCCCCAGCATTTT.

V usage is TRBV28 and J usage is TRBJ1-4; the D is unclear. Germline CDR1 MDHEN, CDR2 SYDVKM. CDR3 length: 11 residues. V was cut by 4 bases and J by 3 bases, with 0 bases left in between. In nucleotides, the CDR3 is TGTGCCAGCAGTTCTAATGAAAAACTGTTTTTT. This sequence encodes CASSSNEKLFF.

The count of this clone is one. The V gene is TRBV18, the J gene TRBJ1-2; 7 bases fit TRBD1. CDR3 length: 14 residues. The germline V gene has CDR1 KGHSH and CDR2 LQKENI. The J segment lost 10 bases and the V segment lost 3 bases, leaving 11 bases of the junction unmatched. CDR3: CASSPGQPHEDYTF. The CDR3 DNA follows: TGTGCCAGCTCACCGGGACAGCCCCACGAGGACTACACCTTC.

This clone was observed a few times. The genes are TRBV29-1 and TRBJ1-3; D unresolved. The CDR3 is made up of 13 amino acids. V lost 4 bases to trimming and J lost 2 bases, with 9 bases between them. The V gene's germline CDR1 is SQVTM and CDR2 ANQGSEA. This CDR3 is CSVAPNTGNTIYF. The CDR3 DNA sequence: TGCAGCGTTGCCCCAAATACTGGAAACACCATATATTTT.

This clone has just a few counts. The V gene is TRBV30, the J gene TRBJ1-1; no firm D call. This CDR3 spans 12 amino acids. Germline V lookup: CDR1 GTSNPN, CDR2 SVGIG (reference sequence). With 1 base removed from V and 1 base from J, the gap between germline ends came to 4 bases. The CDR3 spells CAWSEGNTEAFF. The CDR3 bases are TGTGCCTGGAGTGAAGGGAACACTGAAGCTTTCTTT.